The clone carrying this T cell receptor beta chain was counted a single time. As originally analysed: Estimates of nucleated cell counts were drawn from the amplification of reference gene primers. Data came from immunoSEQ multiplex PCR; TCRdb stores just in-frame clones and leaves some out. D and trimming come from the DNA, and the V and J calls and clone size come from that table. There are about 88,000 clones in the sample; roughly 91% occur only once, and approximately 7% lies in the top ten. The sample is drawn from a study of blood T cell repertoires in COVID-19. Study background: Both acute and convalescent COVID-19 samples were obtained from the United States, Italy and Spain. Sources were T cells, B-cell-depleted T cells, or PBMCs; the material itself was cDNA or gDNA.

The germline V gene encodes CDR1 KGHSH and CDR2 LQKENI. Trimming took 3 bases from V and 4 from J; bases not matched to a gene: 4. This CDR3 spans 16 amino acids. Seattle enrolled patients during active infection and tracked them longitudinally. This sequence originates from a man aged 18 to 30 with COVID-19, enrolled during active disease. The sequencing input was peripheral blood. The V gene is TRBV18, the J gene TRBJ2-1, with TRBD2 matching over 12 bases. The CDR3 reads CASSPPGTSGYNEQFF. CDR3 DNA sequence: TGTGCCAGCTCACCTCCCGGGACTAGCGGGTACAATGAGCAGTTCTTC.